This is a list of T cell receptor beta chains from one sample in a study of cytotoxic CD8 clonotypes in ibrutinib-treated CLL. Profiled with immunoSEQ multiplex PCR; TCRdb holds only in-frame clones, not every one. In the table there are 70,000 to 80,000 clones, over 80% of which are singletons. Material: PBMCs, obtained after 24 months of ibrutinib treatment. These receptors were collected from a human donor with chronic lymphocytic leukemia. Both conserved end residues are part of each CDR3. Each record gives: J gene, CDR3 length, V gene, D gene, clone size, CDR3 protein, CDR3 DNA. D genes are given only for firm matches. Clone size, where shown, is once, few, many, or a class for clones that have expanded.

j_call: TRBJ1-1; cdr3_length: 11; v_call: TRBV11-2; d_call: .; clone_size: .; cdr3_aa: CASSLYSEAFF; cdr3_nt: TGTGCCAGCAGCTTATATTCTGAAGCTTTCTTT
j_call: TRBJ1-2; cdr3_length: 11; v_call: TRBV28; d_call: .; clone_size: once; cdr3_aa: CAGAGNYGYTF; cdr3_nt: TGTGCCGGTGCCGGGAACTATGGCTACACCTTC
j_call: TRBJ2-1; cdr3_length: 15; v_call: TRBV13; d_call: .; clone_size: .; cdr3_aa: CASSLGTGDYNEQFF; cdr3_nt: TGTGCCAGCAGCTTAGGTACGGGCGACTACAATGAGCAGTTCTTC
j_call: TRBJ2-1; cdr3_length: 12; v_call: TRBV5-1; d_call: .; clone_size: .; cdr3_aa: CASSATFSEQFF; cdr3_nt: TGCGCCAGCAGCGCGACTTTTAGTGAGCAGTTCTTC
j_call: TRBJ2-7; cdr3_length: 14; v_call: TRBV7-2; d_call: .; clone_size: many; cdr3_aa: CASSPGPGTPEQYF; cdr3_nt: TGTGCCAGCAGCCCTGGACCCGGAACCCCCGAGCAGTACTTC
j_call: TRBJ2-7; cdr3_length: 13; v_call: TRBV27; d_call: .; clone_size: few; cdr3_aa: CASSLSPGSEQYF; cdr3_nt: TGTGCCAGCAGTTTAAGTCCCGGGAGTGAGCAGTACTTC
j_call: TRBJ2-5; cdr3_length: 15; v_call: TRBV7-9; d_call: .; clone_size: .; cdr3_aa: CASSLGGTGWETQYF; cdr3_nt: TGTGCCAGCAGCTTAGGGGGGACGGGTTGGGAGACCCAGTACTTC
j_call: TRBJ2-7; cdr3_length: 15; v_call: TRBV7-2; d_call: .; clone_size: .; cdr3_aa: CASSLALVLSYEQYF; cdr3_nt: TGTGCCAGCAGCTTAGCGCTAGTACTCTCCTACGAGCAGTACTTC
j_call: TRBJ2-7; cdr3_length: 15; v_call: TRBV4-1; d_call: TRBD1; clone_size: .; cdr3_aa: CASSHVGQGSYEQYF; cdr3_nt: TGCGCCAGCAGCCACGTGGGACAGGGTTCCTACGAACAGTACTTC
j_call: TRBJ1-1; cdr3_length: 15; v_call: TRBV5-4; d_call: TRBD1; clone_size: .; cdr3_aa: CASSWGQGSNTEAFF; cdr3_nt: TGTGCCAGCAGCTGGGGACAGGGATCGAACACTGAAGCTTTCTTT
j_call: TRBJ2-2; cdr3_length: 15; v_call: TRBV13; d_call: .; clone_size: .; cdr3_aa: CASSRRSTWTGELFF; cdr3_nt: TGTGCCAGCAGCCGACGCAGCACATGGACCGGGGAGCTGTTTTTT
j_call: TRBJ1-1; cdr3_length: 14; v_call: TRBV9; d_call: TRBD1; clone_size: few; cdr3_aa: CASSVARNRGEAFF; cdr3_nt: TGTGCCAGCAGCGTAGCTCGGAACAGGGGGGAAGCTTTCTTT
j_call: TRBJ2-2; cdr3_length: 17; v_call: TRBV4-3; d_call: TRBD2; clone_size: .; cdr3_aa: CASSQLLAGGIEGGLFF; cdr3_nt: TGCGCCAGCAGCCAACTCCTAGCGGGAGGAATTGAGGGTGGGCTGTTTTTT
j_call: TRBJ2-1; cdr3_length: 13; v_call: TRBV2; d_call: .; clone_size: .; cdr3_aa: CASTGSPDNEQFF; cdr3_nt: TGTGCCAGCACCGGGTCTCCAGACAATGAGCAGTTCTTC
j_call: TRBJ2-7; cdr3_length: 13; v_call: TRBV19; d_call: .; clone_size: .; cdr3_aa: CASSRTYSYEQYF; cdr3_nt: TGTGCCAGTAGTAGAACCTACTCCTACGAGCAGTACTTC
j_call: TRBJ1-5; cdr3_length: 12; v_call: TRBV28; d_call: .; clone_size: .; cdr3_aa: CASTKNHQPQHF; cdr3_nt: TGTGCCAGCACCAAAAATCATCAGCCCCAGCATTTT
j_call: TRBJ2-7; cdr3_length: 14; v_call: TRBV5-1; d_call: TRBD1; clone_size: .; cdr3_aa: CASSQRTGWDEQYF; cdr3_nt: TGCGCCAGCAGCCAAAGGACAGGGTGGGACGAGCAGTACTTC
j_call: TRBJ2-1; cdr3_length: 15; v_call: TRBV5-4; d_call: .; clone_size: few; cdr3_aa: CASSQNRAGNNEQFF; cdr3_nt: TGTGCCAGCAGCCAGAACCGGGCAGGGAACAATGAGCAGTTCTTC
j_call: TRBJ1-1; cdr3_length: 11; v_call: TRBV20-1; d_call: .; clone_size: .; cdr3_aa: CSAMPMGEAFF; cdr3_nt: TGCAGTGCTATGCCCATGGGTGAAGCTTTCTTT
j_call: TRBJ2-1; cdr3_length: 17; v_call: TRBV19; d_call: TRBD2; clone_size: .; cdr3_aa: CASRKPGLAGVGNEQFF; cdr3_nt: TGTGCCAGTAGAAAACCGGGACTAGCGGGAGTTGGAAATGAGCAGTTCTTC
j_call: TRBJ2-1; cdr3_length: 15; v_call: TRBV9; d_call: .; clone_size: .; cdr3_aa: CASNVGGSSYNEQFF; cdr3_nt: TGTGCCAGCAACGTGGGGGGTAGTTCCTACAATGAGCAGTTCTTC
j_call: TRBJ2-7; cdr3_length: 12; v_call: TRBV10-3; d_call: .; clone_size: .; cdr3_aa: CAISERSHEQYF; cdr3_nt: TGTGCCATCAGTGAGCGCTCCCACGAGCAGTACTTC
j_call: TRBJ2-1; cdr3_length: 14; v_call: TRBV4-3; d_call: TRBD2; clone_size: .; cdr3_aa: CASSLSGSNNEQFF; cdr3_nt: TGCGCCAGCAGCTTAAGCGGGAGCAACAATGAGCAGTTCTTC
j_call: TRBJ2-3; cdr3_length: 15; v_call: TRBV18; d_call: .; clone_size: .; cdr3_aa: CASSATTRSTDTQYF; cdr3_nt: TGTGCCAGCTCGGCAACTACCCGTAGCACAGATACGCAGTATTTT
j_call: TRBJ2-2; cdr3_length: 16; v_call: TRBV27; d_call: TRBD1; clone_size: .; cdr3_aa: CASSLDDRVNTGELFF; cdr3_nt: TGTGCCAGCAGTTTAGATGACAGGGTAAACACCGGGGAGCTGTTTTTT
j_call: TRBJ1-1; cdr3_length: 13; v_call: TRBV11-2; d_call: .; clone_size: medium-sized; cdr3_aa: CASSLGQNTEAFF; cdr3_nt: TGTGCCAGCAGCTTAGGGCAAAACACTGAAGCTTTCTTT
j_call: TRBJ1-1; cdr3_length: 15; v_call: TRBV7-5; d_call: .; clone_size: .; cdr3_aa: CVRSPAGRRDTEAFF; cdr3_nt: TGTGTCAGAAGCCCTGCAGGACGACGGGACACTGAAGCTTTCTTT
j_call: TRBJ2-2; cdr3_length: 13; v_call: TRBV2; d_call: .; clone_size: .; cdr3_aa: CASSEEVHGELFF; cdr3_nt: TGTGCCAGCAGTGAAGAAGTTCACGGGGAGCTGTTTTTT
j_call: TRBJ2-3; cdr3_length: 14; v_call: TRBV7-2; d_call: .; clone_size: medium-sized; cdr3_aa: CASSLNSGTDTQYF; cdr3_nt: TGTGCCAGCAGCTTAAATAGTGGCACAGATACGCAGTATTTT
j_call: TRBJ2-3; cdr3_length: 17; v_call: TRBV6-1; d_call: .; clone_size: .; cdr3_aa: CASSEVRRTESTDTQYF; cdr3_nt: TGTGCCAGCAGTGAAGTTAGACGGACAGAGAGCACAGATACGCAGTATTTT
j_call: TRBJ2-3; cdr3_length: 16; v_call: TRBV14; d_call: .; clone_size: once; cdr3_aa: CASSQDIGRFTDTQYF; cdr3_nt: TGTGCCAGCAGCCAAGATATTGGGAGGTTCACAGATACGCAGTATTTT
j_call: TRBJ2-1; cdr3_length: 12; v_call: TRBV10-3; d_call: TRBD1; clone_size: .; cdr3_aa: CATRTGWDEQFF; cdr3_nt: TGTGCCACCCGGACAGGGTGGGATGAGCAGTTCTTC
j_call: TRBJ1-2; cdr3_length: 13; v_call: TRBV7-9; d_call: TRBD1; clone_size: .; cdr3_aa: CASSPQPGQIPYF; cdr3_nt: TGTGCCAGCAGCCCCCAACCGGGACAGATACCATACTTC
j_call: TRBJ2-1; cdr3_length: 11; v_call: TRBV19; d_call: TRBD2; clone_size: .; cdr3_aa: CASSSGSGEFF; cdr3_nt: TGTGCCAGTAGCAGCGGGAGCGGCGAGTTCTTC
j_call: TRBJ2-1; cdr3_length: 16; v_call: TRBV5-1; d_call: TRBD2; clone_size: .; cdr3_aa: CASRLAGAGHGNEQFF; cdr3_nt: TGCGCCAGCAGACTAGCGGGAGCCGGTCACGGCAATGAGCAGTTCTTC
j_call: TRBJ2-1; cdr3_length: 15; v_call: TRBV5-8; d_call: TRBD2; clone_size: .; cdr3_aa: CASSLWTSGNNEQFF; cdr3_nt: TGTGCCAGCAGCTTGTGGACTAGCGGCAACAATGAGCAGTTCTTC
j_call: TRBJ2-7; cdr3_length: 13; v_call: TRBV5-4; d_call: TRBD1; clone_size: .; cdr3_aa: CASSPGQVYEQYF; cdr3_nt: TGTGCCAGCAGCCCAGGACAGGTCTACGAGCAGTACTTC
j_call: TRBJ1-5; cdr3_length: 12; v_call: TRBV28; d_call: .; clone_size: .; cdr3_aa: CASRFSDQPQHF; cdr3_nt: TGTGCCAGCAGATTCTCGGATCAGCCCCAGCATTTT
j_call: TRBJ2-5; cdr3_length: 13; v_call: TRBV30; d_call: .; clone_size: .; cdr3_aa: CAWTGQFQETQYF; cdr3_nt: TGTGCCTGGACCGGACAGTTCCAAGAGACCCAGTACTTC
j_call: TRBJ2-5; cdr3_length: 14; v_call: TRBV27; d_call: .; clone_size: .; cdr3_aa: CASKNLSPGETQYF; cdr3_nt: TGTGCCAGCAAGAACCTAAGTCCCGGGGAGACCCAGTACTTC
j_call: TRBJ2-3; cdr3_length: 15; v_call: TRBV28; d_call: TRBD1; clone_size: .; cdr3_aa: CASSSSKDRVDTQYF; cdr3_nt: TGTGCCAGCAGTTCCTCTAAAGACAGGGTTGATACGCAGTATTTT